This TCR beta chain was sequenced in a study of T-cell memory formation after mild COVID-19. A note on this clonotype: Its antigen is not identified.

TCRdb re-called the 5' RACE reads with MiXCR, one entry per CDR3 protein. The sample carries roughly 350,000 distinct CDR3 sequences, around 30% recorded once. The CDR3 consists of 17 residues. Germline assignment: CDR1 SGDLS and CDR2 YYNGEE. V dropped 3 bases and J dropped 4; count of bases not matched to a gene: 13. Overall study findings and caveats: Detection of some responders pre-infection suggested pre-existing cross-reactive memory T cells participated.

Sequences were obtained from PBMCs or a T cell subset sorted from them (not recorded which). V and J are TRBV9 and TRBJ2-3, with 8 positions matching TRBD2. The clonotype was recovered from an adult woman who had mild COVID-19 (a few samples of this study predate the infection). Cell type and time point are not known. CDR3 coding DNA: TGTGCCAGCAGCGCACCTCGACTAGCGACTAATCCAGATACGCAGTATTTT. This sequence encodes CASSAPRLATNPDTQYF. Drawing the rest from reference TRBV9 and TRBJ2-3, the complete variable domain is DSGVTQTPKHLITATGQRVTLRCSPRSGDLSVYWYQQSLDQGLQFLIQYYNGEERAKGNILERFSAQQFPDLHSELNLSSLELGDSALYFCASSAPRLATNPDTQYFGPGTRLTVL.